This TCR beta chain originates from a study of CD8 T cells in Susac syndrome. RNA totalling about 0.5 to 1 ug underwent reverse transcription with random hexamers. TCRdb re-called the immunoSEQ multiplex PCR reads through MiXCR, storing one row per CDR3 protein. The repertoire holds approximately 160,000 distinct CDR3 sequences, with roughly 95% as singletons. V lost 7 bases to trimming and J lost 8 bases, with 11 bases between them. CDR1 and CDR2 from the germline V gene are SQVTM and ANQGSEA. This CDR3 is 10 amino acids long. Sequencing was carried out using CD4+ T cells from PBMCs. The chain recombines TRBV29-1 with TRBJ1-2; TRBD1 is a possible D gene (5 bases). This clonotype originated in a human donor with Susac syndrome. The CDR3 sequence is CSARGQGYTF. The CDR3 nucleotides are TGCAGCGCACGGGGCCAGGGCTACACCTTC.